The sample holds one count of the clone carrying this T cell receptor (beta chain). Per germline, CDR1 SGHVS and CDR2 FNYEAQ. V lost 6 bases to trimming and J lost 3 bases, with 11 bases between them. The CDR3 is 13 residues long. Clones were sequenced by immunoSEQ multiplex PCR, and TCRdb holds only the in-frame ones, with some missing. The profile shows over 70,000 clones, approximately 96% of them singletons. This sample is drawn from a study of technical replicates of blood from four donors. The specimen sequenced was T cells isolated from PBMCs. The gene calls are TRBV7-6 and TRBJ2-5, with D maybe TRBD2 (5 bases). This clonotype originated in a human donor in good health. The CDR3 loop is CASRRFGEETQYF. The CDR3 nucleotides are TGTGCCAGCAGGCGGTTCGGGGAAGAGACCCAGTACTTC. Based on the CDR3 plus reference TRBV7-6 and TRBJ2-5, the full variable domain is GAGVSQSPRYKVTKRGQDVALRCDPISGHVSLYWYRQALGQGPEFLTYFNYEAQQDKSGLPNDRFSAERPEGSISTLTIQRTEQRDSAMYRCASRRFGEETQYFGPGTRLLVL.